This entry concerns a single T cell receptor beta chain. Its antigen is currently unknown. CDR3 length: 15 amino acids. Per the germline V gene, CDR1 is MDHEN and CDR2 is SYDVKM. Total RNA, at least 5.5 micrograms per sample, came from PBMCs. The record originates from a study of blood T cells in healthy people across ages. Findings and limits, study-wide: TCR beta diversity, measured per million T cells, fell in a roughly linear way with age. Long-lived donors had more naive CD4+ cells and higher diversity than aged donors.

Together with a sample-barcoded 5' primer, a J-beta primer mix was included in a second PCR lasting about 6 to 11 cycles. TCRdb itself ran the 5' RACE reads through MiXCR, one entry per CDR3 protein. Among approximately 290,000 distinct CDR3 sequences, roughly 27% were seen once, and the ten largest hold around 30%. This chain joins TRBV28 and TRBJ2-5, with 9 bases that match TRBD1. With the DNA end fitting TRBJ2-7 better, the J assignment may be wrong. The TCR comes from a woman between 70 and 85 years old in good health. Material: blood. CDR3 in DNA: TGTGCCAGCAGTTTGGGGGGGACAGGGCTCCACGAGCAGTACTTC. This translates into CASSLGGTGLHEQYF.